This paragraph covers one T cell receptor (beta chain) sequence. This record comes from a study of Graves' ophthalmopathy and Graves' hyperthyroidism. V shed 5 bases, J shed 9 bases, and the junction held 3 bases outside the gene matches. This CDR3 contains 13 residues. Germline V gene sequence: CDR1 SNHLY, CDR2 FYNNEI. A duration under 3 months, NOSPECS ≥4, CAS ≥3 and moderate-to-severe activity characterized the donors with ophthalmopathy. Exclusion criteria comprised other autoimmune diseases, uncontrolled infections, pregnancy or lactation in patients. Diagnosis used clinical symptoms, serum thyroxine, TRAb, thyroid ultrasound and orbital computed tomography. RNA transcripts yielded amplified TCR beta CDR3 regions. First-round RT-PCR employed HTBI primers, with a second-round multiplex PCR after it. One entry per CDR3 protein, called by TCRdb with MiXCR from the multiplex PCR reads. The repertoire includes tens of thousands of distinct CDR3 sequences, 45% to 55% of them detected once, and roughly 5% sits in the top ten.

The TCR originated in an adult woman with Graves' ophthalmopathy. This rearrangement joins TRBV2 to TRBJ2-1, with 11 bases that match TRBD1. The sequencing sample was made of peripheral blood. CDR3 DNA sequence: TGTGCCAGCAGTCTCGGGACAGGGGGTGAGCAGTTCTTC. This sequence encodes CASSLGTGGEQFF.